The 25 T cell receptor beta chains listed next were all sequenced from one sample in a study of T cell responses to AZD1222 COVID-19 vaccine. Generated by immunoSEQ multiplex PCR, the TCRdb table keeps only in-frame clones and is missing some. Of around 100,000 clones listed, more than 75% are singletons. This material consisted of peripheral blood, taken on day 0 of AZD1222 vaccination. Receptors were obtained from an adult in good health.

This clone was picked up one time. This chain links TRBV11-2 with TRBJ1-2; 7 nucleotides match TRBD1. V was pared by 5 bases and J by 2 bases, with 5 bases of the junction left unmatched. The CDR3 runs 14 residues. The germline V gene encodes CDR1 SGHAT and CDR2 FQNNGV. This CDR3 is CASSPPQGNYGYTF. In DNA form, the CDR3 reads TGTGCCAGCAGCCCACCACAGGGGAACTATGGCTACACCTTC.

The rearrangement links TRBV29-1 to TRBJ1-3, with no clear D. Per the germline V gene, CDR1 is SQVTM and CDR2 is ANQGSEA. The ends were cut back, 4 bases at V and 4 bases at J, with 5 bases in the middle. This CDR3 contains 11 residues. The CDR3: CSVAGGNTIYF. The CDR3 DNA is TGCAGCGTTGCGGGGGGAAACACCATATATTTT.

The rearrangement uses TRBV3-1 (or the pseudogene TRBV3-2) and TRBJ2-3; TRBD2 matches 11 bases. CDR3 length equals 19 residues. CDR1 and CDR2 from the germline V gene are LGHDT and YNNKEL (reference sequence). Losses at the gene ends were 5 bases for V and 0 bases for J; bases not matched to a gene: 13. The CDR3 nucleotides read TGTGCCAGCAGCACCCGCCTACCACTAGCGGGAGATAGCACAGATACGCAGTATTTT. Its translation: CASSTRLPLAGDSTDTQYF.

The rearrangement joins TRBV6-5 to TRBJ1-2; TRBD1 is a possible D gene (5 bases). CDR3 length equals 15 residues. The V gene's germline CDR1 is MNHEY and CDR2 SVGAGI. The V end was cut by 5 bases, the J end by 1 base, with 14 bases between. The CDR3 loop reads CASSQRQFFNYGYTF. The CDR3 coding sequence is TGTGCCAGCAGTCAGCGACAGTTTTTTAACTATGGCTACACCTTC.

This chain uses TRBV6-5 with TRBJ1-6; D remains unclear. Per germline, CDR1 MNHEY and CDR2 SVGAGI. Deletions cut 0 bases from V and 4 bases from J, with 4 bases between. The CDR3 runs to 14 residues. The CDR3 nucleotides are TGTGCCAGCAGTTACTCAGAGTATAATTCACCCCTCCACTTT. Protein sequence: CASSYSEYNSPLHF.

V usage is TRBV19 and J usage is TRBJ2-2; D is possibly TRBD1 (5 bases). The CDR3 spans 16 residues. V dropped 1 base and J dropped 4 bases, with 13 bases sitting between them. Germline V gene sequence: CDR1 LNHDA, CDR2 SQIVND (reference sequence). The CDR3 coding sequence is TGTGCCAGTAGTATAGTTGTCGGACACACCACCGGGGAGCTGTTTTTT. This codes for CASSIVVGHTTGELFF.

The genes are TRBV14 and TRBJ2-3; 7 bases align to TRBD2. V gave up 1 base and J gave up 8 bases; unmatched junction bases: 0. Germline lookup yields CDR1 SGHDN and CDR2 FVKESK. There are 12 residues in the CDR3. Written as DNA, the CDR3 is TGTGCCAGCAGCCAAGCTAGCGGTACGCAGTATTTT. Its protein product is CASSQASGTQYF.

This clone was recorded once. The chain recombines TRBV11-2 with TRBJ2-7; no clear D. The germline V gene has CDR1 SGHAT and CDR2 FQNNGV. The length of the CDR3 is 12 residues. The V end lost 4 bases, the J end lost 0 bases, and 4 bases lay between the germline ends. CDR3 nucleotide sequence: TGTGCCAGCAGCTCCATCTCCTACGAGCAGTACTTC. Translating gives CASSSISYEQYF.

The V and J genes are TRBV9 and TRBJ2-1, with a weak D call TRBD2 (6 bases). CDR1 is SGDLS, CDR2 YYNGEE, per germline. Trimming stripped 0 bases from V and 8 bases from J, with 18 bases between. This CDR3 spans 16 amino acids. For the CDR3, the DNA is TGTGCCAGCAGCGTAGAGGAGGGAGATAGGTTCGATGAGCAGTTCTTC. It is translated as CASSVEEGDRFDEQFF.

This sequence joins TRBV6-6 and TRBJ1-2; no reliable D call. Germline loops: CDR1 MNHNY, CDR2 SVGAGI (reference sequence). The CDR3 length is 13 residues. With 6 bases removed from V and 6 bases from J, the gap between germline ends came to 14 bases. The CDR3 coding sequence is TGTGCCAGCAGACAGCCGCCGGGGAATGGCTACACCTTC. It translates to CASRQPPGNGYTF.

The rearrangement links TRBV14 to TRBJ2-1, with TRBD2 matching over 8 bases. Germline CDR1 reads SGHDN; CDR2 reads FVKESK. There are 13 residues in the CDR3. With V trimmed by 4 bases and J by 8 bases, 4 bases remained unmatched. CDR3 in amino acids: CASSLGLVYEQFF. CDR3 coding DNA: TGTGCCAGCAGCCTGGGACTAGTATATGAGCAGTTCTTC.

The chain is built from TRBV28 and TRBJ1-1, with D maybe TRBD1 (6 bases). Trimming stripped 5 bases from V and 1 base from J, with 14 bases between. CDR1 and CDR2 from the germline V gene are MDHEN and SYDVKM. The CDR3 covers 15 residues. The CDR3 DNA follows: TGTGCCAGCAGTATCAGGACAGCTACGAACACTGAAGCTTTCTTT. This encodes CASSIRTATNTEAFF.

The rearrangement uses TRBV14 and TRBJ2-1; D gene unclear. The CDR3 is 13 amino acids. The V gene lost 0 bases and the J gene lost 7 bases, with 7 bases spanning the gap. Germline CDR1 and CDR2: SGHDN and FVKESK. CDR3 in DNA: TGTGCCAGCAGCCAAGAGTTCGCGAATGAGCAGTTCTTC. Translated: CASSQEFANEQFF.

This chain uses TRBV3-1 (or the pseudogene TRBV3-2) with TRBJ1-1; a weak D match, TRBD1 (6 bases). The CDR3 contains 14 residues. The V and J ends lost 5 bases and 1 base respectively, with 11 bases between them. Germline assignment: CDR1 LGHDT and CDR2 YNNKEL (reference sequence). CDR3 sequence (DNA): TGTGCCAGCAGCGTAAAACAGGGGAACACTGAAGCTTTCTTT. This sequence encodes CASSVKQGNTEAFF.

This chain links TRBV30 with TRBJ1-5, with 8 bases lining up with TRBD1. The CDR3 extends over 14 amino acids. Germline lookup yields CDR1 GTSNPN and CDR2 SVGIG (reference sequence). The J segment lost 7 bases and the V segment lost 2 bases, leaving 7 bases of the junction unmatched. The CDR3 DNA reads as TGTGCCTGGAGTTACCAGGGGGCTCGGCAGCCCCAGCATTTT. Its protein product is CAWSYQGARQPQHF.

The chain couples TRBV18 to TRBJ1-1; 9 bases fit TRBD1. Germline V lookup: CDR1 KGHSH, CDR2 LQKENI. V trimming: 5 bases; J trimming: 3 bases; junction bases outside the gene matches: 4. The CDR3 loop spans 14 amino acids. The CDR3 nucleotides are TGTGCCAGCTCAGCCAGACAGGGGGACACTGAAGCTTTCTTT. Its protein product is CASSARQGDTEAFF.

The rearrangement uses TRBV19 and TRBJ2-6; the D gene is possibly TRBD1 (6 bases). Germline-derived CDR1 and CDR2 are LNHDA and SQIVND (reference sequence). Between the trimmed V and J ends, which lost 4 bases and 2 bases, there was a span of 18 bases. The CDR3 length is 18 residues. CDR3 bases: TGTGCCAGTAGTAAATCGACAGGATTTTTCGCTGGGGCCAACGTCCTGACTTTC. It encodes CASSKSTGFFAGANVLTF.

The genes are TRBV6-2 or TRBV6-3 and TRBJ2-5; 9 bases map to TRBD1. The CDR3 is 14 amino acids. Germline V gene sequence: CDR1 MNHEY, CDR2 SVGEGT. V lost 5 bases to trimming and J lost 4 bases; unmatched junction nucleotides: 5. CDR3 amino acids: CASSLQGAGETQYF. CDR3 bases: TGTGCCAGCAGTCTACAGGGGGCAGGAGAGACCCAGTACTTC.

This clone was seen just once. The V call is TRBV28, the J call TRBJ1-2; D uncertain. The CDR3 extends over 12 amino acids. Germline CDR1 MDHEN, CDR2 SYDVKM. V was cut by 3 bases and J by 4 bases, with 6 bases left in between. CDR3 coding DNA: TGTGCCAGCAGTTTCCGGGCCTATGGCTACACCTTC. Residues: CASSFRAYGYTF.

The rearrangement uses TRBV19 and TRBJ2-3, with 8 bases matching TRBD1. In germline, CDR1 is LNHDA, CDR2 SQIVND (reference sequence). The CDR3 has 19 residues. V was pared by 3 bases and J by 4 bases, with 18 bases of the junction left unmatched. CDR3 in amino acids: CASSIDIGMGQGASDTQYF. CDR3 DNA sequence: TGTGCCAGTAGTATTGATATTGGGATGGGGCAGGGGGCTTCAGATACGCAGTATTTT.

In DNA, the CDR3 is TGCGCCAGCAGCTTAGGGACTAGCGGGGACGAGCAGTACTTC. Amino acid sequence: CASSLGTSGDEQYF. The chain recombines TRBV5-1 with TRBJ2-7; 13 nucleotides line up with TRBD2. With V trimmed by 2 bases and J by 5 bases, 1 base remained unmatched. This CDR3 region has 14 residues. CDR1 is SGHRS and CDR2 is YFSETQ in the germline V gene.

The CDR3 nucleotides are TGTGCCAGCAGTTACTCTGGGGCGGGAGGAGGCTACGAGCAGTACTTC. The encoded protein is CASSYSGAGGGYEQYF. The chain recombines TRBV6-5 with TRBJ2-7; 8 bases agree with TRBD2. CDR3 size: 16 residues. Germline CDR1 and CDR2: MNHEY and SVGAGI. The V and J ends lost 0 bases and 3 bases, in that order; junction bases with no gene match: 7.

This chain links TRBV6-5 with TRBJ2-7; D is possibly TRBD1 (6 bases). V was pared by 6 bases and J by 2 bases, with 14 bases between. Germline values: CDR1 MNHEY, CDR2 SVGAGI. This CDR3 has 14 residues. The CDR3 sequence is CASRPPGHTYEQYF. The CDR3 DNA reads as TGTGCCAGCAGACCCCCGGGACACACCTACGAGCAGTACTTC.

The DNA for the CDR3 is TGTGCCAGCAGACAGGTCTCTGGAAACACCATATATTTT. This encodes CASRQVSGNTIYF. The gene calls are TRBV12-3 or TRBV12-4 and TRBJ1-3, with D perhaps matching TRBD1 (5 bases). There are 13 residues in the CDR3. Trimming pared 6 bases from V and 0 bases from J, leaving 6 bases between.

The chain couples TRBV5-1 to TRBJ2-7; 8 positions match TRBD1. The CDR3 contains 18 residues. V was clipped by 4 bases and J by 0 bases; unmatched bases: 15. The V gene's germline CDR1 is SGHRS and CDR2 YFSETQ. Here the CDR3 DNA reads TGCGCCAGCAGCCGGAACCGGGACAGGACAATAAGCTCCTACGAGCAGTACTTC. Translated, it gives CASSRNRDRTISSYEQYF.